The clone carrying this T cell receptor (beta chain) has just a few counts. The source of the sample is a study of blood T cell repertoires in COVID-19. Some clones are missing from TCRdb's copy, which holds only in-frame ones; the method was immunoSEQ multiplex PCR. The sample holds roughly 190,000 clones, 85% to 90% seen once. There are 16 residues in the CDR3. Trimming took 7 bases from V and 4 from J, leaving 22 bases between them. Looked up from germline, CDR1 is MNHEY and CDR2 is SVGEGT. The material sequenced was peripheral blood. The chain uses TRBV6-2 or TRBV6-3 and TRBJ1-2; D not resolved. The TCR was taken from a man aged 35 to 55 with active or convalescent COVID-19. In nucleotides, the CDR3 is TGTGCCAGCAACCCCGCCCTGGCGGGGATATTCTATGGCTACACCTTC. Translated, it gives CASNPALAGIFYGYTF.